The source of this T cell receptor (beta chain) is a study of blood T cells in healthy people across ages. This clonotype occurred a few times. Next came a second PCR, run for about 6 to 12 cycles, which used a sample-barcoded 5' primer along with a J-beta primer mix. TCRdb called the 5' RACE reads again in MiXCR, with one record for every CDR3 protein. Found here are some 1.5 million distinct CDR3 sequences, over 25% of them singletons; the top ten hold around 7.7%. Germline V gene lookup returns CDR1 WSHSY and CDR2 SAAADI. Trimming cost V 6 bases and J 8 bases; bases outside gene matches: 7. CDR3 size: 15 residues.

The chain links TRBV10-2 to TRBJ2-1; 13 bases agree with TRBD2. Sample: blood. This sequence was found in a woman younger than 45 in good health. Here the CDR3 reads CASRLTSGGAHEQFF. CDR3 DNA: TGCGCCAGCAGGTTAACTAGCGGGGGGGCCCATGAGCAGTTCTTC.